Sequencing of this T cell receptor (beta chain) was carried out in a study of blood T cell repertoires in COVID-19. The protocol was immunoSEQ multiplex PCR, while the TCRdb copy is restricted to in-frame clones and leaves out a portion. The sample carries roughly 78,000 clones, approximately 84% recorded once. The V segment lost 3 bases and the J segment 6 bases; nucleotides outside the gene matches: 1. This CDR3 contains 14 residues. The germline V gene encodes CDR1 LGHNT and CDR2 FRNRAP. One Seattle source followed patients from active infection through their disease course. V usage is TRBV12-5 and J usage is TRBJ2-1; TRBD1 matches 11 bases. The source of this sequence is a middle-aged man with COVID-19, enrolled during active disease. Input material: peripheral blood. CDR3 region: CASGFGTGGNEQFF. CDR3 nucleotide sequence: TGTGCTAGTGGTTTTGGGACAGGGGGCAATGAGCAGTTCTTC.